These T cell receptor beta chains were read from a single sample in a study of blood T cells in healthy people across ages. TCRdb re-called the 5' RACE reads through MiXCR, storing one row per CDR3 protein. The sample lists 910,000 or so distinct CDR3 sequences, about 53% seen once, with about 22% in the top ten. The sequenced sample was blood. The source is a woman in her sixties or seventies in good health. CDR3s include the opening cysteine and the closing phenylalanine or tryptophan. The D gene is left open where the match is weak. Clone size, where shown, is once, few, many, or a class for clones that have expanded.

j_gene | abundance | d_gene | v_gene | CDR3aa | CDR3nt
TRBJ2-7 | - | - | TRBV7-9 | CASTLPRGRERSYEQYF | TGTGCCAGCACCCTCCCACGGGGGCGGGAGCGTTCCTACGAGCAGTACTTC
TRBJ1-6 | - | TRBD1 | TRBV20-1 | CSACRDRGSPLHF | TGCAGTGCTTGCCGGGACAGGGGCTCACCCCTCCACTTT
TRBJ2-3 | few | TRBD2 | TRBV3-1 | CASSQELAGGGGTDTQYF | TGTGCCAGCAGCCAAGAACTAGCGGGAGGTGGAGGCACAGATACGCAGTATTTT
TRBJ1-4 | - | TRBD1 | TRBV4-1 | CASSPRDRGVGANEKLFF | TGCGCCAGCAGCCCGCGGGACAGGGGGGTCGGGGCTAATGAAAAACTGTTTTTT
TRBJ2-7 | few | TRBD2 | TRBV20-1 | CSANALAESYEQYF | TGCAGTGCAAACGCCCTAGCGGAGTCCTACGAGCAGTACTTC
TRBJ1-4 | few | TRBD1 | TRBV29-1 | CSVTQGADEKLFF | TGCAGCGTAACTCAGGGGGCGGATGAAAAACTGTTTTTT
TRBJ2-7 | - | - | TRBV20-1 | CSAVADYQTYEQYF | TGCAGCGCCGTCGCGGACTACCAGACCTACGAGCAGTACTTC
TRBJ1-1 | many | - | TRBV29-1 | CSVEESLRETEAFF | TGCAGCGTTGAAGAAAGTCTTAGGGAGACTGAAGCTTTCTTT
TRBJ2-6 | once | TRBD1 | TRBV12-3/TRBV12-4 | CASSPGTGSGANVLTF | TGTGCCAGCAGTCCCGGGACAGGTTCTGGGGCCAACGTCCTGACTTTC
TRBJ2-7 | - | TRBD2 | TRBV4-1 | CASSLTSADYEQYF | TGCGCCAGCAGCCTGACTAGCGCCGACTACGAGCAGTACTTC
TRBJ2-3 | - | TRBD2 | TRBV2 | CASSEAPGLSTDTQYF | TGTGCCAGCAGTGAAGCGCCGGGACTAAGCACAGATACGCAGTATTTT
TRBJ1-1 | - | - | TRBV10-3 | CAISESGQTTSKAFF | TGTGCCATCAGTGAGTCTGGACAGACGACTAGTAAAGCTTTCTTT
TRBJ2-6 | - | - | TRBV25-1 | CASSEYGGSGANVLTF | TGTGCCAGCAGTGAATATGGTGGCTCTGGGGCCAACGTCCTGACTTTC
TRBJ2-5 | - | - | TRBV15 | CATSGDDTDQETQYF | TGTGCCACCAGCGGAGATGACACGGACCAAGAGACCCAGTACTTC
TRBJ2-7 | many | TRBD1 | TRBV20-1 | CSASRGQGLLITEQYF | TGCAGTGCTAGCCGGGGACAGGGTCTACTTATCACCGAGCAGTACTTC
TRBJ2-7 | - | TRBD2 | TRBV18 | CASSPPSGRTREEQYF | TGTGCCAGCTCACCTCCAAGCGGGAGGACCCGTGAGGAGCAGTACTTC
TRBJ2-1 | few | - | TRBV20-1 | CSARGAYNEQFF | TGCAGTGCTAGAGGCGCTTACAATGAGCAGTTCTTC
TRBJ2-5 | once | TRBD1 | TRBV2 | CASGRDRVETQYF | TGTGCCAGCGGTAGGGACAGGGTAGAGACCCAGTACTTC